This is a list of T cell receptor beta chains from one sample in a study of long-term antiretroviral therapy in people with HIV. The repertoire was sequenced with immunoSEQ multiplex PCR; TCRdb's copy has only in-frame clones and lacks some. Of 30,000 to 40,000 clones detected, 65% to 90% appear once; the ten largest clones hold just under 4.5%. The specimen comprised unsorted PBMCs, sampled approximately 3.3 years after starting antiretroviral therapy. These receptors were taken from a man aged 18-30 years with HIV. CDR3s include the opening cysteine and the closing phenylalanine or tryptophan. D genes are given only for firm matches. Clone size, where shown, is once, few, many, or a class for clones that have expanded.

V	D	J	length	size	DNA	CDR3
TRBV28	TRBD1	TRBJ2-1	16	NA	TGTGCCAGCAGCCCCAGGACAGGGAGCTCCTACAATGAGCAGTTCTTC	CASSPRTGSSYNEQFF
TRBV6-4	TRBD1	TRBJ2-1	16	few	TGTGCCAGCAGTGACACGGGGGACAGGGGGCATAATGAGCAGTTCTTC	CASSDTGDRGHNEQFF
TRBV27	NA	TRBJ2-3	16	NA	TGTGCCAGCAGTTTATCAGACTACTCCCCCACAGATACGCAGTATTTT	CASSLSDYSPTDTQYF
TRBV10-2	TRBD1	TRBJ1-4	15	NA	TGCGCCAGCAGCCCGGCGACAGGGAGAGATGAAAAACTGTTTTTT	CASSPATGRDEKLFF
TRBV25-1	NA	TRBJ1-1	13	NA	TGTGCCAGCAGTGCTACGGGACGCACTGAAGCTTTCTTT	CASSATGRTEAFF
TRBV28	NA	TRBJ2-7	14	NA	TGTGCCAGCAGTTTAGTGGGGAGCTCCTACGAGCAGTACTTC	CASSLVGSSYEQYF
TRBV19	TRBD1	TRBJ2-7	15	NA	TGTGCCAGTAGTAGAGGACAGGGAGATTTCTACGAGCAGTACTTC	CASSRGQGDFYEQYF
TRBV5-4	NA	TRBJ2-7	14	once	TGTGCCAGCAGCCCGGACGGGGACCCTATACAGCAGTACTTC	CASSPDGDPIQQYF
TRBV7-6	NA	TRBJ1-1	15	NA	TGTGCCAGCAGCCCGATCACATGGCTTCAGGCTGAAGCTTTCTTT	CASSPITWLQAEAFF
TRBV7-2	TRBD1	TRBJ1-5	14	NA	TGTGCCAGCAGTTGGACAGGGGATCCTCAGCCCCAGCATTTT	CASSWTGDPQPQHF
TRBV2	TRBD2	TRBJ2-1	14	NA	TGTGCCAGCAGGGGACTAGCGGCGGACAATGAGCAGTTCTTC	CASRGLAADNEQFF
TRBV6-5	NA	TRBJ1-1	12	NA	TGTGCCACCAGCCCGGACAGCTCTGAAGCTTTCTTT	CATSPDSSEAFF
TRBV14	NA	TRBJ1-2	13	few	TGTGCCAGCAGCCAAGTGAAAGGGTATGGCTACACCTTC	CASSQVKGYGYTF
TRBV6-6	TRBD2	TRBJ2-1	15	NA	TGTGCCAGCTTATCTAGCGGGAGGGCCATCAATGAGCAGTTCTTC	CASLSSGRAINEQFF
TRBV2	TRBD1	TRBJ1-6	14	NA	TGTGCCAGCAGCGGGGACAGGGGGCTATCACCCCTCCACTTT	CASSGDRGLSPLHF
TRBV19	TRBD2	TRBJ2-3	15	once	TGTGCCAGTAGTATTAGCGGGGGGGTTACAGATACGCAGTATTTT	CASSISGGVTDTQYF
TRBV19	NA	TRBJ2-3	15	NA	TGTGCCAGTAGTACTCAGACTATTCCCCCTTATACGCAGTATTTT	CASSTQTIPPYTQYF
TRBV9	NA	TRBJ2-4	14	NA	TGTGCCAGCAGCTCCGGGACTTTGGGGGACATTCAGTACTTC	CASSSGTLGDIQYF
TRBV23-1	NA	TRBJ2-1	12	NA	TGCGCCAGGGACAGCTCCCACCATGAGCAGTTCTTC	CARDSSHHEQFF
TRBV5-6	NA	TRBJ1-1	15	NA	TGTGCCAGCAGCAAGATTGGGGGCGAGGGCACTGAAGCTTTCTTT	CASSKIGGEGTEAFF
TRBV5-1	TRBD1	TRBJ1-2	16	NA	TGCGCCAGCAGCTCGACAGGGAGGTCGCCTAACTATGGCTACACCTTC	CASSSTGRSPNYGYTF
TRBV7-9	NA	TRBJ1-2	14	NA	TGTGCCAGCAGCTCCGCTTCCCTAGACTATGGCTACACCTTC	CASSSASLDYGYTF
TRBV6-5	TRBD2	TRBJ2-7	16	NA	TGTGCCAGCAGTTACTCCTCTACTAGCGGGGGCCACGAGCAGTACTTC	CASSYSSTSGGHEQYF
TRBV5-1	NA	TRBJ1-3	15	few	TGCGCCAGCAGCTTGTCGCCAGGGGAAGAAAACACCATATATTTT	CASSLSPGEENTIYF
TRBV5-1	NA	TRBJ1-1	13	NA	TGCGCCAGCAGCTTGGACGGGGGTGTGGCGGCTTTCTTT	CASSLDGGVAAFF
TRBV5-1	NA	TRBJ2-1	16	NA	TGCGCCAGCAGCTTGGAGGGCTTGATCTCCTACAATGAGCAGTTCTTC	CASSLEGLISYNEQFF
TRBV6-5	NA	TRBJ2-3	14	NA	TGTGCCAGCAGTTACGGGGGGGCGGCAGATACGCAGTATTTT	CASSYGGAADTQYF
TRBV7-9	NA	TRBJ2-1	12	NA	TGTGCCAGCAGAGGAGGGTACAATGAGCAGTTCTTC	CASRGGYNEQFF
TRBV7-2	TRBD1	TRBJ1-5	16	NA	TGTGCCAGCAGAGATTCGGACAGGGGGGAAAATCAGCCCCAGCATTTT	CASRDSDRGENQPQHF
TRBV19	TRBD1	TRBJ2-3	16	NA	TGTGCCAGTAGTATAGCAAGGGGGCGGGGCACAGATACGCAGTATTTT	CASSIARGRGTDTQYF
TRBV6-5	NA	TRBJ2-3	13	NA	TGTGCCAGCAGTTACTCGTTCACAGATACGCAGTATTTT	CASSYSFTDTQYF
TRBV6-5	NA	TRBJ2-7	15	NA	TGTGCCAGCAGTTACTCGACGGGGCGAGCCTACGAGCAGTACTTC	CASSYSTGRAYEQYF
TRBV2	TRBD1	TRBJ1-2	16	NA	TGTGCCAGCACTGAGGAAGGGACAGGTAGTCGGAGTGGCTACACCTTC	CASTEEGTGSRSGYTF
TRBV28	TRBD2	TRBJ2-5	17	NA	TGTGCCAGCAGCCTCCTCGGGGCTAGCGGGTACCAAGAGACCCAGTACTTC	CASSLLGASGYQETQYF
TRBV10-3	NA	TRBJ1-5	13	NA	TGTGCCATCAGTGAATCCAGAAATCAGCCCCAGCATTTT	CAISESRNQPQHF
TRBV28	NA	TRBJ2-2	15	NA	TGTGCCAGCAGTTCCTCCGATGGGCCCACCGGGGAGCTGTTTTTT	CASSSSDGPTGELFF
TRBV2	NA	TRBJ2-1	16	NA	TGTGCCAGCAGTGAAGAGGGCCCGCACCTCTACAATGAGCAGTTCTTC	CASSEEGPHLYNEQFF
TRBV27	TRBD1	TRBJ1-2	14	NA	TGTGCCAGCAGTTTATCTGGACAGGGGTATGGCTACACCTTC	CASSLSGQGYGYTF
TRBV6-5	TRBD1	TRBJ2-7	14	NA	TGTGCCAGCAGTTTGGGACAGGGATCCTACGAGCAGTACTTC	CASSLGQGSYEQYF
TRBV7-8	TRBD1	TRBJ2-1	17	NA	TGTGCCAGCAGCCTCGGGACAGGGGTAAGCTCCTACAATGAGCAGTTCTTC	CASSLGTGVSSYNEQFF
TRBV18	TRBD2	TRBJ2-5	15	NA	TGTGCCAGCTCACCAGCGGGAGTCCCCGAGGAGACCCAGTACTTC	CASSPAGVPEETQYF